The TCR beta chain under discussion was sequenced for a study of radiotherapy plus CTLA-4 blockade in lung cancer. About the research overall: Objective responses were recorded in about 18% of patients, with disease control recorded in 30% to 35%.

Profiled with immunoSEQ multiplex PCR; TCRdb holds only in-frame clones, not every one. This sample has tens of thousands of clones, with approximately 77% found just once. The ends were cut back, 2 bases at V and 1 base at J, with 8 bases in the middle. This CDR3 comprises 15 residues. In germline, CDR1 is MNHNY, CDR2 SVGAGI (reference sequence). Whole-study results and caveats: An expansion of tumor-derived TCR clones occurred in blood after radiotherapy plus ipilimumab. Per reports, early blood T cell clone dynamics, plus interferon-beta, forecast response most strongly.

Alongside CTLA-4 blockade with ipilimumab, patients with chemo-refractory metastatic non-small-cell lung cancer received focal radiation. As for this clone: Its specificity is unknown.

The sequence was collected from a human donor with non-small cell lung cancer that progressed on radiotherapy plus ipilimumab. J is TRBJ2-2 and V is TRBV6-6; D unresolved. Sequenced here: peripheral blood, sampled from a patient treated with radiotherapy plus ipilimumab. The CDR3 region has the DNA TGTGCCAGCAGTTACCACCACAGGAACACCGGGGAGCTGTTTTTT. Translating it yields CASSYHHRNTGELFF.